Listed below are T cell receptor beta chains from one sample, sequenced in a study of identical twins. Via MiXCR, TCRdb re-called the 5' RACE reads, giving one row per CDR3 protein. This repertoire shows 150,000 or so distinct CDR3 sequences, under 4.5% found once; its top ten account for 7% to 10%. Specimen: memory T cells sorted from blood. The receptors were sampled from a man in his late teens or twenties in good health. Both conserved end residues are part of each CDR3. A D gene is named only where the DNA matches it firmly. Some rows mark clone size as missing; the rest say once, few, many or name a class of expanded clone.

D: .
V: TRBV7-2
J: TRBJ2-3
size: many
CDR3: CASSSRGPADTQYF
DNA: TGTGCCAGCAGCTCCCGGGGGCCAGCAGATACGCAGTATTTT

D: TRBD1
V: TRBV28
J: TRBJ1-5
size: many
CDR3: CASRGLQEQGRQPQHF
DNA: TGTGCCAGCAGGGGTCTTCAAGAACAGGGGAGGCAGCCCCAGCATTTT

D: .
V: TRBV5-4
J: TRBJ2-1
size: many
CDR3: CASSLMGSYNEQFF
DNA: TGTGCCAGCAGCTTGATGGGGTCATACAATGAGCAGTTCTTC

D: .
V: TRBV12-3/TRBV12-4
J: TRBJ2-2
size: few
CDR3: CASSLVGGGTGELFF
DNA: TGTGCCAGCAGTTTAGTGGGAGGGGGCACCGGGGAGCTGTTTTTT

D: .
V: TRBV5-1
J: TRBJ2-5
size: few
CDR3: CASSLNLATETQYF
DNA: TGCGCCAGCAGCTTGAACCTAGCAACTGAGACCCAGTACTTC

D: .
V: TRBV28
J: TRBJ1-6
size: many
CDR3: CASTESVKIAVNSPLHF
DNA: TGTGCCAGCACAGAAAGCGTGAAGATCGCCGTAAATTCACCCCTCCACTTT

D: .
V: TRBV12-3/TRBV12-4
J: TRBJ1-2
size: many
CDR3: CASSLPGRHYGYTF
DNA: TGTGCCAGCAGTTTACCGGGGAGACACTATGGCTACACCTTC

D: TRBD1
V: TRBV29-1
J: TRBJ2-5
size: many
CDR3: CSYALGQLGETQYF
DNA: TGCAGCTACGCGCTGGGACAGTTGGGAGAGACCCAGTACTTC

D: TRBD1
V: TRBV11-2
J: TRBJ2-7
size: many
CDR3: CASSYARTGLPYEQYF
DNA: TGTGCCAGCAGCTACGCCCGGACAGGCCTACCCTACGAGCAGTACTTC

D: TRBD1
V: TRBV6-1
J: TRBJ2-4
size: many
CDR3: CASRPKTGTGATNIQYF
DNA: TGTGCCAGCAGACCTAAGACCGGGACAGGGGCTACAAACATTCAGTACTTC

D: TRBD2
V: TRBV5-1
J: TRBJ2-5
size: .
CDR3: CASTPSGRFRETQYF
DNA: TGCGCCAGCACCCCTAGCGGGAGGTTCCGAGAGACCCAGTACTTC